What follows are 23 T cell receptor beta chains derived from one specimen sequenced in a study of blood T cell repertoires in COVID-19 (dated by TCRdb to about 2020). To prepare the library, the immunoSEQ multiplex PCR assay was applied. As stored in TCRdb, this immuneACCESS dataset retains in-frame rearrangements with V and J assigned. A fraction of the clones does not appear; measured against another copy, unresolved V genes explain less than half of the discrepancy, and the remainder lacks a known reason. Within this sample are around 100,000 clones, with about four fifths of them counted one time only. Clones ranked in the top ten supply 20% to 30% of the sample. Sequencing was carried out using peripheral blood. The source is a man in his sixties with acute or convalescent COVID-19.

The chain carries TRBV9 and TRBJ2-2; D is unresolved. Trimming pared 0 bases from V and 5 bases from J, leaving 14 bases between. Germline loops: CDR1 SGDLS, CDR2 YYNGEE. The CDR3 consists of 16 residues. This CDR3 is CASSVVGGFGTGELFF. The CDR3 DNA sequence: TGTGCCAGCAGCGTAGTTGGCGGCTTTGGAACCGGGGAGCTGTTTTTT.

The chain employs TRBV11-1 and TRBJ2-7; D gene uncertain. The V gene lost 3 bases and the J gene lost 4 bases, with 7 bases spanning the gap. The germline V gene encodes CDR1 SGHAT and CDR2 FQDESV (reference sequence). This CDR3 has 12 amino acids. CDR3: CASSFYLYEQYF. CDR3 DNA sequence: TGTGCCAGCAGCTTCTATTTGTACGAGCAGTACTTC.

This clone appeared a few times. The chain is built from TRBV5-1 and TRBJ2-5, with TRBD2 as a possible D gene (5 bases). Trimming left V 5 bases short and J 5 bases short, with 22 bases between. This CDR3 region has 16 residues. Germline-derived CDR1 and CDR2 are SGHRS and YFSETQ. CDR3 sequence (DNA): TGCGCCAGCAGTCCAGTGACGAGGGCTGGTGGGGAGACCCAGTACTTC. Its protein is CASSPVTRAGGETQYF.

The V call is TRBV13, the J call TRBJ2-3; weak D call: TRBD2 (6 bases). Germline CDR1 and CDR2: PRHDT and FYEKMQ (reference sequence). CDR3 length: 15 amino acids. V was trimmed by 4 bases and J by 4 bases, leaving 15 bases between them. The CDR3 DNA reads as TGTGCCAGCAGCTCGGGACTGGCTGGCCCAGATACGCAGTATTTT. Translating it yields CASSSGLAGPDTQYF. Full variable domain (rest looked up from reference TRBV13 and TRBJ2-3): AAGVIQSPRHLIKEKRETATLKCYPIPRHDTVYWYQQGPGQDPQFLISFYEKMQSDKGSIPDRFSAQQFSDYHSELNMSSLELGDSALYFCASSSGLAGPDTQYFGPGTRLTVL.

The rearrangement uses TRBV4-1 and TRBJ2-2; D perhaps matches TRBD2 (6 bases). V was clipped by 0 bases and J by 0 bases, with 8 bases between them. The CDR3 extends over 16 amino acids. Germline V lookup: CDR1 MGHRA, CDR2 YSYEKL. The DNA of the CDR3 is TGCGCCAGCAGCCAAGAGGACTACTCGAACACCGGGGAGCTGTTTTTT. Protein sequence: CASSQEDYSNTGELFF.

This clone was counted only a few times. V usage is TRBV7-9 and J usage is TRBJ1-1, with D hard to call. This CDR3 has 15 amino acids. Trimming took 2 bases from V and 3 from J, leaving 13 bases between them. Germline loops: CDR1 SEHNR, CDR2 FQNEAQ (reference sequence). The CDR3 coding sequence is TGTGCCAGCAGCTTACACGCCCCGGCGGACACTGAAGCTTTCTTT. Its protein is CASSLHAPADTEAFF.

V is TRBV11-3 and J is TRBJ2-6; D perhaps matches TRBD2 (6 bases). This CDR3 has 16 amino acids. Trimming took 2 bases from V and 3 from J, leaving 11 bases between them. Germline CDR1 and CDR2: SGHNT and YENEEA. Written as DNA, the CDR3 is TGTGCCAGCAGCTTACGAGGAGGGGTTGGGGCCAACGTCCTGACTTTC. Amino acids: CASSLRGGVGANVLTF.

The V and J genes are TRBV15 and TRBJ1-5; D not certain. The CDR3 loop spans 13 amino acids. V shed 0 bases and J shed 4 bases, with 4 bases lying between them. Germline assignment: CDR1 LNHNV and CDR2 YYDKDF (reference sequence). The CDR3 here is CATSRDRNQPQHF. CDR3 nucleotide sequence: TGTGCCACCAGCAGAGACAGAAATCAGCCCCAGCATTTT.

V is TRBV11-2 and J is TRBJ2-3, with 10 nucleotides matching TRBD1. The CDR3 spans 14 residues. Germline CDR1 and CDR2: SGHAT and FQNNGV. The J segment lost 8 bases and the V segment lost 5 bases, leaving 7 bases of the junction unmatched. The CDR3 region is CASSPGQGTGTQYF. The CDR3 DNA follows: TGTGCCAGCAGCCCGGGACAGGGGACGGGTACGCAGTATTTT.

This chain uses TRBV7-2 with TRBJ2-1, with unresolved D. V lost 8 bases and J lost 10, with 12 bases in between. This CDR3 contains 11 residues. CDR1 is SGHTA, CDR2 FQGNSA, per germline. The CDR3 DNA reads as TGTGCCAGCTACAGTGGCCGCGAGCAGTTCTTC. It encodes CASYSGREQFF. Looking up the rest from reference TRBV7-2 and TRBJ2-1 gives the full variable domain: GAGVSQSPSNKVTEKGKDVELRCDPISGHTALYWYRQSLGQGLEFLIYFQGNSAPDKSGLPSDRFSAERTGGSVSTLTIQRTQQEDSAVYLCASYSGREQFFGPGTRLTVL.

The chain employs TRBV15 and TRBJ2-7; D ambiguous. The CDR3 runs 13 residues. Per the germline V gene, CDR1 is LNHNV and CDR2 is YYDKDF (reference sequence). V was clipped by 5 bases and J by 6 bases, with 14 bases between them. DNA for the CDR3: TGTGCCACCAGCTATCTACTTTCGGGCGAGCAGTACGTC. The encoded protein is CATSYLLSGEQYV.

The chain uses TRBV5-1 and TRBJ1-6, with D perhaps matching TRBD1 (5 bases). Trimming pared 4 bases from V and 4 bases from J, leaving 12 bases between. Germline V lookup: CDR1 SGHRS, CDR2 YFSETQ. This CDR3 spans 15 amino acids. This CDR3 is CASSRLGQYNSPLHF. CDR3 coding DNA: TGCGCCAGCAGCCGGCTGGGGCAGTATAATTCACCCCTCCACTTT. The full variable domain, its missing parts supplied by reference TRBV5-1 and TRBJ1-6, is KAGVTQTPRYLIKTRGQQVTLSCSPISGHRSVSWYQQTPGQGLQFLFEYFSETQRNKGNFPGRFSGRQFSNSRSEMNVSTLELGDSALYLCASSRLGQYNSPLHFGNGTRLTVT.

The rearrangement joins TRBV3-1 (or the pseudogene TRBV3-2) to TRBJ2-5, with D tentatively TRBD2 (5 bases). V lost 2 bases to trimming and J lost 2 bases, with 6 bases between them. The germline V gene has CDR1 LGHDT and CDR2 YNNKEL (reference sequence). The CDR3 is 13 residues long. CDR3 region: CASSQTGQETQYF. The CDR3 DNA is TGTGCCAGCAGCCAAACGGGGCAAGAGACCCAGTACTTC.

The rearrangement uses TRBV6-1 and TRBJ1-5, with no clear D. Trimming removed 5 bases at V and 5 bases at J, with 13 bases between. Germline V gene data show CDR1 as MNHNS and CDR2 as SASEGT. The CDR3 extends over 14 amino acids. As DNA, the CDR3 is TGTGCCAGCAGTTCCGCGGGTTACTATCAGCCCCAGCATTTT. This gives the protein CASSSAGYYQPQHF.

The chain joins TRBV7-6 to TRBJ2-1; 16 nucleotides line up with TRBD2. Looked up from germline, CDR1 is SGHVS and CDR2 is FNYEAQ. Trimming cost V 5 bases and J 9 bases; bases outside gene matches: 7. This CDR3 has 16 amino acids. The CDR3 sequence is CASSTGLAGGPGEQFF. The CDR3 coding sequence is TGTGCCAGCAGCACGGGACTAGCGGGAGGGCCGGGTGAGCAGTTCTTC.

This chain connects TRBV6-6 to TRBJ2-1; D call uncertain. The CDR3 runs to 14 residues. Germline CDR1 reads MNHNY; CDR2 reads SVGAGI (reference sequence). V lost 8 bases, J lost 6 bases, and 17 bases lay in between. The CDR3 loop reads CASLDAASFNEQFF. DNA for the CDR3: TGTGCCAGCCTTGATGCGGCCTCGTTCAATGAGCAGTTCTTC.

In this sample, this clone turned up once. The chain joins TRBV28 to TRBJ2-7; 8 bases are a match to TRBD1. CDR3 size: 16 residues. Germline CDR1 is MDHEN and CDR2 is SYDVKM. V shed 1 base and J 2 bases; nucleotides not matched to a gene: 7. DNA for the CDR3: TGTGCCAGCAGTTTATCCCCCGGGACAGGACCCTACGAGCAGTACTTC. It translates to CASSLSPGTGPYEQYF.

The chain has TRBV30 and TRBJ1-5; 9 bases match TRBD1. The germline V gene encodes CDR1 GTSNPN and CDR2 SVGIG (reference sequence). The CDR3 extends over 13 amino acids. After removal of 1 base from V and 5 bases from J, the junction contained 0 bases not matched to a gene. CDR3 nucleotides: TGTGCCTGGAGTGGGGACAGGGATCAGCCCCAGCATTTT. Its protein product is CAWSGDRDQPQHF.

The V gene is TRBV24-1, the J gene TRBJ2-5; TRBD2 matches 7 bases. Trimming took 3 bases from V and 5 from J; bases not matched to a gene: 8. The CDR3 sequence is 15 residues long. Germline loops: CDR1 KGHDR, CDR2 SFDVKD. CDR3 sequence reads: CATSDPAGAGETQYF. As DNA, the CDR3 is TGTGCCACCAGTGATCCGGCGGGAGCAGGCGAGACCCAGTACTTC.

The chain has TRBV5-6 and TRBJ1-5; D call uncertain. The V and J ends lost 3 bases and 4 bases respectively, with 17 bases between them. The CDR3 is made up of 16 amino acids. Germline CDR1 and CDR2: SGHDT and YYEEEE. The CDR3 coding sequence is TGTGCCAGCAGCTCCCTCGGGCGGGGAGGGAATCAGCCCCAGCATTTT. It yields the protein CASSSLGRGGNQPQHF.

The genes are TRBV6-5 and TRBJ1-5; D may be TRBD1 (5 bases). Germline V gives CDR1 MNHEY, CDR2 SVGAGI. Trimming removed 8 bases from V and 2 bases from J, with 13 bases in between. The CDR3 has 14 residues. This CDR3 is CASGRDKGNQPQHF. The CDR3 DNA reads TGTGCCAGCGGCAGGGATAAGGGCAATCAGCCCCAGCATTTT.

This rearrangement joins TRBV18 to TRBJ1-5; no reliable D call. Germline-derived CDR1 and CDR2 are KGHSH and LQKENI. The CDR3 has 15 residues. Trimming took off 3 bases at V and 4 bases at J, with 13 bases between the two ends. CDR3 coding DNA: TGTGCCAGCTCACCCTCCGCGCGTTTGAATCAGCCCCAGCATTTT. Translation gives CASSPSARLNQPQHF.

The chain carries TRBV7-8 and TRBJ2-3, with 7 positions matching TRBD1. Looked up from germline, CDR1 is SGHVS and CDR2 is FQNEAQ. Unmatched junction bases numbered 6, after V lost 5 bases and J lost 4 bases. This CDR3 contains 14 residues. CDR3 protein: CASSQQTGADTQYF. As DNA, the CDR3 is TGTGCCAGCAGCCAACAAACAGGGGCAGATACGCAGTATTTT.